The 29 T cell receptor beta chains reported below all come from one sample, sequenced in a study of blood T cells in healthy people across ages. Alongside a J-beta primer mix, a sample-barcoded 5' primer served in a second PCR lasting roughly 7 to 11 cycles. TCRdb re-called the 5' RACE reads with MiXCR, one entry per CDR3 protein. The table records 700,000 to 950,000 distinct CDR3 sequences, around 46% of them present only once. Sequenced: blood. The receptor source for this set is a woman aged 55-70 years in good health.

This sequence joins TRBV20-1 and TRBJ1-1, with D hard to call. The germline gives CDR1 DFQATT, CDR2 SNEGSKA (reference sequence). Trimming cost V 3 bases and J 6 bases, with 11 bases left between them. This CDR3 spans 12 amino acids. The CDR3 here is CSARGSEAEAFF. In nucleotides, the CDR3 is TGCAGTGCTAGGGGGTCAGAAGCTGAAGCTTTCTTT.

The chain links TRBV6-2 or TRBV6-3 to TRBJ2-1; the D gene is possibly TRBD1 (6 bases). The CDR3 runs 14 residues. Germline V gene data show CDR1 as MNHEY and CDR2 as SVGEGT. The V end lost 1 base, the J end lost 5 bases, and 9 bases lay between the germline ends. The CDR3 region has the DNA TGTGCCAGCAGTTACTGGGACAATGACAATGAGCAGTTCTTC. Translating gives CASSYWDNDNEQFF.

This clonotype was seen a handful of times. The chain couples TRBV6-4 to TRBJ1-6; D ambiguous. The CDR3 consists of 15 residues. Trimming cost V 7 bases and J 0 bases, with 10 bases left between them. CDR1 MRHNA and CDR2 SNTAGT come from the germline V gene. The CDR3 protein is CASKEGSSYNSPLHF. The CDR3 DNA is TGTGCCAGCAAGGAAGGGAGCTCCTATAATTCACCCCTCCACTTT.

The chain uses TRBV20-1 and TRBJ2-3, with 7 nucleotides matching TRBD1. CDR1 DFQATT and CDR2 SNEGSKA come from the germline V gene (reference sequence). The CDR3 sequence is 13 residues long. J lost 4 bases, V lost 6 bases, and 7 bases had no gene match. CDR3 in amino acids: CSAELGGADTQYF. The CDR3 DNA is TGCAGTGCAGAGTTAGGGGGCGCAGATACGCAGTATTTT.

This chain connects TRBV20-1 to TRBJ2-1; tentatively, D is TRBD2 (6 bases). Per the germline V gene, CDR1 is DFQATT and CDR2 is SNEGSKA (reference sequence). Trimming left V 0 bases short and J 2 bases short, with 8 bases between. The CDR3 contains 14 residues. The CDR3 protein is CSAREEGPYNEQFF. CDR3 DNA: TGCAGTGCTAGAGAGGAGGGTCCCTACAATGAGCAGTTCTTC.

There are a few counts of this clonotype. This chain joins TRBV5-1 and TRBJ1-2, with D possibly matching TRBD1 (5 bases). This CDR3 comprises 15 residues. The germline CDR1 and CDR2 sequences are SGHRS and YFSETQ. V lost 5 bases, J lost 4 bases, and 18 bases lay in between. Here the CDR3 reads CASSDSVGTLYGYTF. The CDR3 nucleotides are TGCGCCAGCAGTGACAGTGTGGGGACGCTCTATGGCTACACCTTC.

The chain joins TRBV10-3 to TRBJ1-1; 7 bases line up with TRBD1. The J segment lost 2 bases and the V segment lost 6 bases, leaving 3 bases of the junction unmatched. The CDR3 extends over 13 amino acids. Germline CDR1 is ENHRY and CDR2 is SYGVKD. The CDR3 loop is CAIRYRGNTEAFF. For the CDR3, the DNA is TGTGCCATCAGATACAGGGGTAACACTGAAGCTTTCTTT.

The chain uses TRBV6-5 and TRBJ2-3, with TRBD2 matching 14 bases. From germline, CDR1 is MNHEY and CDR2 SVGAGI. The CDR3 is 15 amino acids. V was clipped by 6 bases and J by 5 bases; unmatched bases: 4. CDR3 nucleotides: TGTGCCAGCAGGGGACTAGCGGGAGAGGGAGATACGCAGTATTTT. Its translation: CASRGLAGEGDTQYF.

Only a few counts were recorded for this clonotype. The genes are TRBV4-3 and TRBJ2-2; D remains ambiguous. CDR3 length: 14 residues. Germline V gives CDR1 LGHNA, CDR2 YSLEER. V dropped 2 bases and J dropped 4 bases, with 8 bases sitting between them. Written as DNA, the CDR3 is TGCGCCAGCAGCCAATCCCGAAGCACCGGGGAGCTGTTTTTT. Its protein is CASSQSRSTGELFF.

V and J are TRBV20-1 and TRBJ1-5; a possible D gene is TRBD1 (6 bases). The CDR3 length is 13 residues. The germline V gene has CDR1 DFQATT and CDR2 SNEGSKA (reference sequence). Between the trimmed V and J ends, which lost 4 bases and 6 bases, there was a span of 13 bases. The CDR3 nucleotides read TGCAGTGCTACGGCGGGGGGGGCTCAGCCCCAGCATTTT. It yields the protein CSATAGGAQPQHF.

The chain employs TRBV6-4 and TRBJ2-1, with 11 positions matching TRBD2. Germline CDR1 and CDR2: MRHNA and SNTAGT. The CDR3 sequence is 13 residues long. V gave up 3 bases and J gave up 9 bases; unmatched junction bases: 1. CDR3 region: CASSEGLAAEQFF. DNA of the CDR3: TGTGCCAGCAGTGAGGGACTAGCGGCTGAGCAGTTCTTC.

DNA for the CDR3: TGTGCCAGCAGCCGAGCGCTAGCGAAGTTATCGTACGAGCAGTACTTC. This gives the protein CASSRALAKLSYEQYF. The V gene is TRBV3-1, the J gene TRBJ2-4; a possible D gene is TRBD2 (6 bases). The J call may not be correct, given that the DNA end is closer to TRBJ2-7. The CDR3 runs 16 residues. Looked up from germline, CDR1 is LGHDT and CDR2 is YNNKEL (reference sequence).

This clonotype occurred a few times. The gene calls are TRBV7-3 and TRBJ2-1; maybe TRBD2 (5 bases). In germline, CDR1 is SGHTA, CDR2 FQGTGA. The CDR3 totals 14 residues. Trimming took off 5 bases at V and 6 bases at J, with 14 bases between the two ends. The CDR3 DNA follows: TGTGCCAGCAGCCTCCCGGGGAGCTTCAATGAGCAGTTCTTC. This sequence encodes CASSLPGSFNEQFF.

This clonotype was recorded many times. The chain employs TRBV12-3 or TRBV12-4 and TRBJ2-1; either TRBD1 or TRBD2 may supply D (7 bases each). The CDR3 is 15 residues long. The V end was cut by 5 bases, the J end by 2 bases, with 13 bases between. CDR3 in DNA: TGTGCCAGCAGTCCTCAGGGGGGGACCTACAATGAGCAGTTCTTC. Protein sequence: CASSPQGGTYNEQFF.

This clonotype showed up just a few times. This chain joins TRBV7-9 and TRBJ1-1; no definite D call. The ends were cut back, 6 bases at V and 4 bases at J, with 15 bases in the middle. Per germline, CDR1 SEHNR and CDR2 FQNEAQ (reference sequence). This CDR3 has 14 amino acids. The chain's CDR3 is CASSGGQDRTEAFF. CDR3 nucleotide sequence: TGTGCCAGCAGTGGAGGGCAGGACCGCACTGAAGCTTTCTTT. Variable domain in full (rest from reference TRBV7-9 and TRBJ1-1): DTGVSQNPRHKITKRGQNVTFRCDPISEHNRLYWYRQTLGQGPEFLTYFQNEAQLEKSRLLSDRFSAERPKGSFSTLEIQRTEQGDSAMYLCASSGGQDRTEAFFGQGTRLTVV.

The chain uses TRBV7-9 and TRBJ2-4; possibly TRBD1 for D (5 bases). CDR3 size: 17 residues. Per germline, CDR1 SEHNR and CDR2 FQNEAQ (reference sequence). Trimming removed 8 bases at V and 3 bases at J, with 23 bases between. CDR3 in amino acids: CASSGLGVSEIKNIQYF. CDR3 DNA: TGTGCCAGCTCAGGGTTAGGTGTATCGGAAATCAAAAACATTCAGTACTTC.

The chain carries TRBV7-9 and TRBJ2-1, with unresolved D. The CDR3 extends over 15 amino acids. V lost 2 bases and J lost 0, with 8 bases in between. From germline, CDR1 is SEHNR and CDR2 FQNEAQ (reference sequence). CDR3 in amino acids: CASSLSQISYNEQFF. The DNA of the CDR3 is TGTGCCAGCAGCTTAAGTCAGATCTCCTACAATGAGCAGTTCTTC.

The gene calls are TRBV9 and TRBJ1-4; TRBD1 matches 8 bases. With 0 bases clipped from V and 5 bases from J, the junction kept 0 bases outside the gene matches. Germline V gene data show CDR1 as SGDLS and CDR2 as YYNGEE. The CDR3 consists of 14 residues. Written as DNA, the CDR3 is TGTGCCAGCAGCGTAGACAGGGGGAATGAAAAACTGTTTTTT. Translating gives CASSVDRGNEKLFF.

Only one count was recorded for this clonotype. V usage is TRBV4-1 and J usage is TRBJ1-5, with D perhaps matching TRBD1 (5 bases). CDR3 length: 14 amino acids. V was clipped by 8 bases and J by 0 bases, with 11 bases between them. The V gene's germline CDR1 is MGHRA and CDR2 YSYEKL. The CDR3 region is CASRDVNSNQPQHF. The DNA of the CDR3 is TGCGCCAGCCGGGACGTTAATAGCAATCAGCCCCAGCATTTT.

The chain carries TRBV12-3 or TRBV12-4 and TRBJ2-3; 7 bases fit TRBD2. CDR3 length: 15 amino acids. The V segment lost 5 bases and the J segment 4 bases; nucleotides outside the gene matches: 9. CDR3 bases: TGTGCCAGCAGTCGACTAGCAAAGGCACCAGATACGCAGTATTTT. It codes for CASSRLAKAPDTQYF.

The chain has TRBV28 and TRBJ2-7, with a possible D match to TRBD1 (5 bases). The length of the CDR3 is 15 residues. Germline V gene lookup returns CDR1 MDHEN and CDR2 SYDVKM. The V end lost 7 bases, the J end lost 0 bases, and 16 bases lay between the germline ends. The CDR3 DNA follows: TGTGCCAGCACCGACCGAACAGGTTACTCCTACGAGCAGTACTTC. Residues: CASTDRTGYSYEQYF.

The V and J genes are TRBV20-1 and TRBJ2-3; 15 positions match TRBD2. Per the germline V gene, CDR1 is DFQATT and CDR2 is SNEGSKA (reference sequence). The V and J ends lost 6 bases and 5 bases, in that order; junction bases with no gene match: 15. CDR3 length: 18 residues. CDR3: CSAAGLAGGTKGLDTQYF. In DNA, the CDR3 is TGCAGTGCCGCCGGACTAGCGGGGGGGACCAAGGGTTTAGATACGCAGTATTTT.

The chain couples TRBV3-1 to TRBJ2-7; possibly TRBD2 for D (6 bases). The germline V gene encodes CDR1 LGHDT and CDR2 YNNKEL (reference sequence). V was clipped by 6 bases and J by 2 bases, with 14 bases between them. This CDR3 has 14 amino acids. CDR3 amino acids: CASSPSTGAYEQYF. CDR3 nucleotides: TGTGCCAGCAGTCCTTCCACGGGGGCCTACGAGCAGTACTTC.

This rearrangement joins TRBV4-3 to TRBJ2-5; 8 positions match TRBD2. Germline V gives CDR1 LGHNA, CDR2 YSLEER. V lost 8 bases to trimming and J lost 11 bases; unmatched junction nucleotides: 16. This CDR3 is 14 amino acids long. In DNA, the CDR3 is TGCGCCAGCGCGGGGGGACTAGGCGACAATGAGCAGTACTTC. The encoded protein is CASAGGLGDNEQYF.

This chain connects TRBV6-5 to TRBJ2-1, with D possibly called TRBD1 or TRBD2 (6 bases each). Germline V gene data show CDR1 as MNHEY and CDR2 as SVGAGI. With 2 bases removed from V and 9 bases from J, the gap between germline ends came to 20 bases. The CDR3 is 16 residues long. CDR3 sequence (DNA): TGTGCCAGCAGTTACCAATGGGGGGCTCCCGGAGGTGAGCAGTTCTTC. It translates to CASSYQWGAPGGEQFF.

For this clonotype: It may be a read error: a sequence one base away is much more abundant. This chain connects TRBV11-1 to TRBJ2-5, with D possibly being TRBD2 (5 bases). The CDR3 runs 16 residues. Germline loops: CDR1 SGHAT, CDR2 FQDESV (reference sequence). V gave up 1 base and J gave up 13 bases, with 25 bases separating them. The CDR3 nucleotides are TGTGCCAGCAGCTTAGTCGCCGGGATTCACCGTCAAGAGCGGTACTTC. Translated, it gives CASSLVAGIHRQERYF.

J is TRBJ2-4 and V is TRBV28; TRBD2 matches at 12 bases. The DNA end is more similar to TRBJ2-7, so the J call may be wrong. Germline V gives CDR1 MDHEN, CDR2 SYDVKM. The CDR3 is 16 residues long. CDR3 amino acids: CASSYGSSGRAFEQYF. Here the CDR3 DNA reads TGTGCCAGCAGTTACGGGTCTAGCGGGAGGGCCTTCGAGCAGTACTTC.

This clonotype was seen repeatedly, ten times or more. This chain joins TRBV29-1 and TRBJ2-1; 10 positions match TRBD2. This CDR3 comprises 14 residues. V lost 6 bases and J lost 6; bases outside the gene matches: 8. Looked up from germline, CDR1 is SQVTM and CDR2 is ANQGSEA. This chain's CDR3 is CSVLLAGPSNEQFF. The CDR3 nucleotides read TGCAGCGTGTTACTAGCGGGGCCAAGCAATGAGCAGTTCTTC.

Only one count was recorded for this clonotype. The chain links TRBV3-1 to TRBJ1-4; no clear D gene. The CDR3 contains 16 residues. Germline CDR1 reads LGHDT; CDR2 reads YNNKEL (reference sequence). V was cut by 1 base and J by 0 bases, with 9 bases left in between. The CDR3 DNA reads TGTGCCAGCAGCCAAGCGGGAAGTGCAACTAATGAAAAACTGTTTTTT. This gives the protein CASSQAGSATNEKLFF.